This T cell receptor (beta chain) was profiled in a study of cytomegalovirus exposure and HLA in healthy donors. For this clone: What it binds is unknown.

Study-wide results and caveats: The authors later found TCR association rates varying by HLA locus, with DRB1 most and HLA-C fewest. The records held CMV serostatus as the only immune exposure information.

The PCR was carried out with 60 Vbeta primers and 13 Jbeta primers. The protocol was immunoSEQ multiplex PCR, while the TCRdb copy is restricted to in-frame clones and leaves out a portion. The sample shows around 150,000 clones, around three quarters of them seen only once. The sequencing sample was made of PBMCs. The clonotype comes from a woman in her thirties or forties in good health and CMV-seronegative.

CDR3 coding DNA: TGTGCCAGCATTGAGGGACAGGGGATGAACACTGAAGCTTTCTTT. Translation: CASIEGQGMNTEAFF. The V and J genes are TRBV6-6 and TRBJ1-1, with 10 bases that match TRBD1. The germline V gene has CDR1 MNHNY and CDR2 SVGAGI (reference sequence). This CDR3 contains 15 residues. J lost 0 bases, V lost 7 bases, and 5 bases had no gene match.